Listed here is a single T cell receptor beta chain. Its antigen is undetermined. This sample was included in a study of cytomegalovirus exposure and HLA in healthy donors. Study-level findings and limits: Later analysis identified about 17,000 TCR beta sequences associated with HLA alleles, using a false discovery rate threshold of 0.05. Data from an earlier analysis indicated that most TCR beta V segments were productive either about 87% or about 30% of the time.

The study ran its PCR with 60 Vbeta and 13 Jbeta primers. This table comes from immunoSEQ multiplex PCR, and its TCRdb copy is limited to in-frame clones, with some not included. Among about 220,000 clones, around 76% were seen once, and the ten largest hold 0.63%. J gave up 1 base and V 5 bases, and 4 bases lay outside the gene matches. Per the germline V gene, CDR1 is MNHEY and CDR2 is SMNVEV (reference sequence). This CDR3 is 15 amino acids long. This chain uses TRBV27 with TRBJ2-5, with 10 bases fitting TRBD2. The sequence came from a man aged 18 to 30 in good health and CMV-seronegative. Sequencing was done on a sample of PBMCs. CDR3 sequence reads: CASSLLAGTQETQYF. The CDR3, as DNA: TGTGCCAGCAGTCTACTAGCGGGGACCCAAGAGACCCAGTACTTC.